Listed below are T cell receptor beta chains from one sample, sequenced in a study of blood T cells in healthy people across ages. TCRdb fed the 5' RACE reads into MiXCR, producing one record per CDR3 protein. Among more than 1,000,000 distinct CDR3 sequences listed, under 30% were seen once. These data were also filed under a second study, of T cells of mothers and their children.

The sequencing sample was made of blood. The receptors originated from a girl aged 2-10 years in good health. Both conserved end residues are part of each CDR3. Fields, in order: clone size, V gene, J gene, D gene, CDR3 DNA, CDR3 protein. D genes are given only for firm matches. The size entry is marked missing in some rows and otherwise reads once, few, many or a size class.

>.|TRBV6-5|TRBJ2-5|.
TGTGCCAGCCAAGCTCCTCAAGAGACCCAGTACTTC
CASQAPQETQYF
>.|TRBV28|TRBJ1-1|TRBD1
TGTGCCAGCAGTTGGCTGGGACAGGGGAGGGATGAAGCTTTCTTT
CASSWLGQGRDEAFF
>few|TRBV20-1|TRBJ2-7|TRBD1
TGCAGTGGGACCGGGACAGGGAGCTACGAGCAGTACTTC
CSGTGTGSYEQYF
>.|TRBV27|TRBJ1-1|.
TGTGCCAGCAGTTTATACGGGCTACGATTGAACACTGAAGCTTTCTTT
CASSLYGLRLNTEAFF
>.|TRBV9|TRBJ2-3|.
TGTGCCAGCAGCGTAGCTGAGGGGGCGGGGGATACGCAGTATTTT
CASSVAEGAGDTQYF
>few|TRBV3-1|TRBJ2-7|.
TGTGCCAGCAGCGGGGGGCTCTCCTACGAGCAGTACTTC
CASSGGLSYEQYF
>.|TRBV20-1|TRBJ2-5|TRBD1
TGCAGTGCTAGAGATCTCACAGGGGGTAGTGAGACCCAGTACTTC
CSARDLTGGSETQYF
>few|TRBV5-1|TRBJ2-1|TRBD2
TGCGCCAGCAGCTTAACTAGCGGGAGCAACAATGAGCAGTTCTTC
CASSLTSGSNNEQFF
>.|TRBV7-8|TRBJ1-2|.
TGTGCCAGCAGCTTAGCCGGGGCAGGGCCCATTAACTATGGCTACACCTTC
CASSLAGAGPINYGYTF
>.|TRBV20-1|TRBJ1-4|.
TGCAGTGCCCCGAGGGACGAAAAACTGTTTTTT
CSAPRDEKLFF
>.|TRBV20-1|TRBJ2-5|.
TGCAGTGCGGTGATGTTGGAGACCCAGTACTTC
CSAVMLETQYF
>.|TRBV20-1|TRBJ1-1|TRBD1
TGCAGGGTACAGGGGTGGGCGAACACTGAAGCTTTCTTT
CRVQGWANTEAFF
>few|TRBV7-2|TRBJ2-1|.
TGTGCCAGCAGGGCCGGCGGGGGCAACGAGCAGTTCTTC
CASRAGGGNEQFF
>.|TRBV20-1|TRBJ1-3|.
TGCAGTACTAGAGTGGACAGTTCCGGAAACACCATATATTTT
CSTRVDSSGNTIYF
>few|TRBV6-6|TRBJ2-1|.
TGTGCCAGCCTTTTTCCAAGAGGTTTCGATGAGCAGTTCTTC
CASLFPRGFDEQFF
>few|TRBV28|TRBJ1-1|TRBD1
TGTGCCAGCAGGAGGGGGACAGCGCAGGGGGTGGCTTTCTTT
CASRRGTAQGVAFF
>.|TRBV2|TRBJ2-7|TRBD1
TGTGCCAGCAGTGATGCCCCGGTGGGACAGGGAGGCTACGAGCAGTACTTC
CASSDAPVGQGGYEQYF
>few|TRBV20-1|TRBJ1-2|TRBD1
TGCAGTGCTAGTGGTTCCGACAGGGGAAGCTTCACCTTC
CSASGSDRGSFTF
>.|TRBV29-1|TRBJ2-3|.
TGCAGCGTCACGTCAGGGGTAGATACGCAGTATTTT
CSVTSGVDTQYF
>.|TRBV19|TRBJ2-3|.
TGTGCCAGTAGTATTACGATACCCACAGATACGCAGTATTTT
CASSITIPTDTQYF
>.|TRBV29-1|TRBJ2-3|TRBD2
TGCAGCGTTTGGAAGCGGGATACAGATACGCAGTACTTT
CSVWKRDTDTQYF
>.|TRBV7-9|TRBJ1-4|.
TGTGCCAGCAGCTTAACCGGGTTTAATGAAAAACTGTTTTTT
CASSLTGFNEKLFF
>few|TRBV3-1|TRBJ2-3|TRBD2
TGTGCCAGCAGCCAAGGTCTAGCGGGGAGCACAGATACGCAGTATTTT
CASSQGLAGSTDTQYF
>many|TRBV29-1|TRBJ2-5|TRBD2
TGCAGCGTTCTCCTTAGCGGGAGTCGAGAGACCCAGTACTTC
CSVLLSGSRETQYF
>.|TRBV6-1|TRBJ2-1|.
TGTGCCAGCAGTGAACCCAGGGTTCTAGTCAATGAGCAGTTCTTC
CASSEPRVLVNEQFF
>.|TRBV29-1|TRBJ1-2|.
TGCAGCGTTGAATGGGATGGCCACACCTTC
CSVEWDGHTF
>few|TRBV25-1|TRBJ1-3|TRBD1
TGTGCCAGCAGTGACCCAGGGGGCAACACCATATATTTT
CASSDPGGNTIYF
>.|TRBV7-2|TRBJ2-7|.
TGTGCCAGCAGCTTAAACCCCGGGCTCTACGAGCAGTACTTC
CASSLNPGLYEQYF
>.|TRBV5-1|TRBJ2-3|.
TGCGCCACCAGGACAGACTTCACAGATACGCAGTATTTT
CATRTDFTDTQYF
>few|TRBV2|TRBJ1-6|TRBD1
TGTGCCAGCAGTCAAAGACAGGGCCCCCTCCACTTT
CASSQRQGPLHF
>.|TRBV3-1|TRBJ2-7|.
TGTGCCAGCAGCCGCAAGGGTGCACTCACCTACGAGCAGTACTTC
CASSRKGALTYEQYF
>few|TRBV6-1|TRBJ1-5|TRBD1
TGTGCCAGCAACGCCAAATGGGGACAGGGGGATCCCGGACAGCCCCAGCATTTT
CASNAKWGQGDPGQPQHF
>few|TRBV20-1|TRBJ2-1|.
TGCAGTGCTAGGTGGAGACACTCCTACAATGAGCAGTTCTTC
CSARWRHSYNEQFF
>few|TRBV20-1|TRBJ2-7|TRBD2
TGCAGTGCTAGAGGCCCTAGCGGGGGGGCTTACGAGCAGTACTTC
CSARGPSGGAYEQYF
>once|TRBV5-1|TRBJ2-1|.
TGCGCCACCAGAAAATGGGACCGCGAGAAGAATGAGCAGTTCTTC
CATRKWDREKNEQFF
>few|TRBV20-1|TRBJ2-7|TRBD2
TGCAGTGCTAGAGTGGCGGGAGGTTTCTACGAGCAGTACTTC
CSARVAGGFYEQYF
>.|TRBV7-8|TRBJ1-2|.
TGTGCCAGCAGCTTTTCATCTAACTATGGCTACACCTTC
CASSFSSNYGYTF
>few|TRBV7-3|TRBJ2-5|TRBD2
TGTGCCAGCAGCCAGGGAGGGACGCAAGAGACCCAGTACTTC
CASSQGGTQETQYF
>.|TRBV12-3/TRBV12-4|TRBJ2-7|.
TGTGCCAGCAGTTTCTTCCCCACCGGGGGCTACGAGCAGTACTTC
CASSFFPTGGYEQYF
>once|TRBV5-1|TRBJ2-5|TRBD2
TGCGCCAGCAGCGGGGCGGGAGGGACTGAAGAGACCCAGTACTTC
CASSGAGGTEETQYF
>few|TRBV12-3/TRBV12-4|TRBJ1-2|TRBD1
TGTGCCAGCAGTTTACTCTCCGGGACAGGCAACTATGGCTACACCTTC
CASSLLSGTGNYGYTF
>.|TRBV28|TRBJ2-7|.
TGTGCCAGCAGTTTAGACTTTGACAGTTCCTACGAGCAGTACTTC
CASSLDFDSSYEQYF
>.|TRBV7-2|TRBJ2-7|.
TGTGCCAGCAGCTTAGCGTCTAGCGTTTCCTACGAGCAGTACTTC
CASSLASSVSYEQYF
>.|TRBV6-2/TRBV6-3|TRBJ2-7|.
TGTGCCTGCTCGTGGGGTTACGAGCAGTACTTC
CACSWGYEQYF
>few|TRBV7-2|TRBJ2-3|TRBD1
TGTGCCAGCAGCCGGACAGGGGTTAGCACAGATACGCAGTATTTT
CASSRTGVSTDTQYF
>.|TRBV18|TRBJ1-1|.
TGTGCCAGCTCCCAAACTCAAAACACTGAAGCTTTCTTT
CASSQTQNTEAFF
>.|TRBV29-1|TRBJ2-7|TRBD2
TGCAGCGGCCGGGGGGGCAGGCAGAGCTCCTACGAGCAGTACTTC
CSGRGGRQSSYEQYF
>.|TRBV12-3/TRBV12-4|TRBJ1-6|.
TGTGCCAGCAGTTTAGGGAGAGGGTTCCCCCTCCACTTT
CASSLGRGFPLHF
>few|TRBV29-1|TRBJ2-5|.
TGCAGCGTTAGGGGGCGCCGGGAGGGCGGAGAGACCCAGTACTTC
CSVRGRREGGETQYF
>.|TRBV12-3/TRBV12-4|TRBJ2-5|TRBD2
TGTGCCAGCAGCCTAGGGTATAGCGGGGCAGAGACCCAGTACTTC
CASSLGYSGAETQYF
>few|TRBV7-2|TRBJ1-4|.
TGTGCCAGCAGCTTCTCGGATGGGAATGGGGAAAAACTGTTTTTT
CASSFSDGNGEKLFF
>once|TRBV14|TRBJ2-1|.
TGTGCCAGCAGCCATTGGGACGGCGAGCAGTTCTTC
CASSHWDGEQFF
>.|TRBV5-6|TRBJ1-1|.
TGTGCCAGCAGCTTAACAGTACAGCCCGGGTCGGTTGAAGCTTTCTTT
CASSLTVQPGSVEAFF
>.|TRBV7-6|TRBJ1-1|TRBD1
TGTGCCAGCAGCTTAGTCCCGGACAGGGAGTATGAAGCTTTCTTT
CASSLVPDREYEAFF
>once|TRBV28|TRBJ2-3|TRBD2
TGTGCCAGCAGGCCCTTACTAGCGGGAGGCATTGGAGATACGCAGTATTTT
CASRPLLAGGIGDTQYF